Listed below are T cell receptor beta chains from one sample, sequenced in a study of regulatory T cells in long-lasting Graves disease. Using its own MiXCR run on the multiplex PCR reads, TCRdb lists one record per CDR3 protein. The data contain 400,000 to 500,000 distinct CDR3 sequences, about 15% of them singletons. The same specimen was also included in a second study, on T cells in Graves' hyperthyroidism and ophthalmopathy.

The sample was peripheral blood mononuclear cells (PBMCs), taken at new diagnosis, from a patient treated with antithyroid drugs. These receptors were taken from a woman between 45 and 60 years old with Graves disease. CDR3s include the opening cysteine and the closing phenylalanine or tryptophan. The order of the fields is clone size, CDR3 length, D gene, J gene, V gene, CDR3 protein, CDR3 DNA. A D gene is named only where the DNA matches it firmly. For some rows the clone size is stated as once, few or many, or as a class when expanded; others skip it.

abundance: .
len: 12
d_gene: .
j_gene: TRBJ1-2
v_gene: TRBV10-3
CDR3aa: CAISTASYGYTF
CDR3nt: TGTGCCATCAGCACGGCATCCTATGGCTACACCTTC

abundance: many
len: 15
d_gene: .
j_gene: TRBJ1-5
v_gene: TRBV6-2/TRBV6-3
CDR3aa: CASSYSGASNQPQHF
CDR3nt: TGTGCCAGCAGTTACTCTGGGGCAAGCAATCAGCCCCAGCATTTT

abundance: many
len: 13
d_gene: .
j_gene: TRBJ2-5
v_gene: TRBV20-1
CDR3aa: CSAKSGPGETQYF
CDR3nt: TGCAGTGCTAAGAGTGGGCCGGGTGAGACCCAGTACTTC

abundance: .
len: 14
d_gene: .
j_gene: TRBJ2-3
v_gene: TRBV19
CDR3aa: CASSIQEVPDTQYF
CDR3nt: TGTGCCAGTAGTATTCAGGAGGTCCCGGATACGCAGTATTTT

abundance: many
len: 15
d_gene: .
j_gene: TRBJ2-4
v_gene: TRBV6-1
CDR3aa: CASSPGSDAKNIQYF
CDR3nt: TGTGCCAGCAGTCCAGGGTCAGATGCCAAAAACATTCAGTACTTC

abundance: many
len: 15
d_gene: .
j_gene: TRBJ1-1
v_gene: TRBV28
CDR3aa: CASSLPQGGNTEAFF
CDR3nt: TGTGCCAGCAGTTTACCCCAGGGTGGGAACACTGAAGCTTTCTTT

abundance: few
len: 18
d_gene: TRBD1
j_gene: TRBJ1-6
v_gene: TRBV7-9
CDR3aa: CASSLWPPGQAFNSPLHF
CDR3nt: TGTGCCAGCAGCTTATGGCCTCCGGGACAGGCTTTTAATTCACCCCTCCACTTT

abundance: .
len: 15
d_gene: .
j_gene: TRBJ1-5
v_gene: TRBV5-1
CDR3aa: CASSLEGEEGQPQHF
CDR3nt: TGCGCCAGCAGCTTGGAGGGGGAAGAGGGGCAGCCCCAGCATTTT

abundance: many
len: 13
d_gene: .
j_gene: TRBJ2-5
v_gene: TRBV18
CDR3aa: CASSPFKEETQYF
CDR3nt: TGTGCCAGCTCACCATTTAAGGAGGAGACCCAGTACTTC

abundance: few
len: 19
d_gene: TRBD2
j_gene: TRBJ2-1
v_gene: TRBV18
CDR3aa: CASSPLAGGPFATYNEQFF
CDR3nt: TGTGCCAGCTCACCACTAGCGGGAGGGCCTTTTGCAACCTACAATGAGCAGTTCTTC

abundance: many
len: 15
d_gene: TRBD2
j_gene: TRBJ2-5
v_gene: TRBV30
CDR3aa: CAWTPGTSGQETQYF
CDR3nt: TGTGCCTGGACCCCCGGGACTAGCGGCCAAGAGACCCAGTACTTC

abundance: many
len: 15
d_gene: .
j_gene: TRBJ2-3
v_gene: TRBV28
CDR3aa: CASTTGTGEGDTQYF
CDR3nt: TGTGCCAGCACAACGGGAACAGGGGAGGGTGATACGCAGTATTTT

abundance: .
len: 14
d_gene: .
j_gene: TRBJ2-3
v_gene: TRBV12-3/TRBV12-4
CDR3aa: CASSFKVASDTQYF
CDR3nt: TGTGCCAGCAGTTTTAAAGTAGCGTCAGATACGCAGTATTTT

abundance: few
len: 14
d_gene: TRBD2
j_gene: TRBJ2-1
v_gene: TRBV5-6
CDR3aa: CASSLPAGVNEQFF
CDR3nt: TGTGCCAGCAGCTTACCAGCGGGAGTCAATGAGCAGTTCTTC

abundance: .
len: 12
d_gene: .
j_gene: TRBJ2-7
v_gene: TRBV28
CDR3aa: CASRPTAYEQYF
CDR3nt: TGTGCCAGCCGACCGACAGCCTACGAGCAGTACTTC

abundance: many
len: 14
d_gene: .
j_gene: TRBJ1-1
v_gene: TRBV5-1
CDR3aa: CASSLANGLTEAFF
CDR3nt: TGCGCCAGCAGCTTGGCAAACGGGCTGACTGAAGCTTTCTTT

abundance: many
len: 16
d_gene: TRBD2
j_gene: TRBJ2-3
v_gene: TRBV12-3/TRBV12-4
CDR3aa: CASSRRTSGATDTQYF
CDR3nt: TGTGCCAGCAGTCGGAGGACTAGCGGGGCCACAGATACGCAGTATTTT

abundance: .
len: 20
d_gene: TRBD2
j_gene: TRBJ2-1
v_gene: TRBV28
CDR3aa: CASSLQGTSGSGLKAHEQFF
CDR3nt: TGTGCCAGCAGTTTACAAGGGACTAGCGGGAGTGGGCTAAAAGCACATGAGCAGTTCTTC

abundance: many
len: 14
d_gene: .
j_gene: TRBJ2-2
v_gene: TRBV25-1
CDR3aa: CASSESWETGELFF
CDR3nt: TGTGCCAGCAGTGAATCGTGGGAGACCGGGGAGCTGTTTTTT

abundance: few
len: 15
d_gene: .
j_gene: TRBJ2-3
v_gene: TRBV13
CDR3aa: CASSLLSVSTDTQYF
CDR3nt: TGTGCCAGCAGCTTATTGTCAGTGAGCACAGATACGCAGTATTTT

abundance: many
len: 17
d_gene: TRBD2
j_gene: TRBJ2-3
v_gene: TRBV10-3
CDR3aa: CAISEPRISGSTDTQYF
CDR3nt: TGTGCCATCAGTGAGCCGCGGATTAGCGGGAGCACAGATACGCAGTATTTT

abundance: many
len: 18
d_gene: .
j_gene: TRBJ2-7
v_gene: TRBV28
CDR3aa: CASSFGWQVLPQTYEQYF
CDR3nt: TGTGCCAGCAGTTTTGGGTGGCAGGTACTTCCCCAAACCTACGAGCAGTACTTC

abundance: many
len: 15
d_gene: .
j_gene: TRBJ1-6
v_gene: TRBV2
CDR3aa: CASRKGAGGGSPLHF
CDR3nt: TGTGCCAGCAGGAAAGGGGCAGGAGGTGGTTCACCCCTCCACTTT

abundance: many
len: 15
d_gene: .
j_gene: TRBJ1-1
v_gene: TRBV12-3/TRBV12-4
CDR3aa: CASRPTDSGNTEAFF
CDR3nt: TGTGCCAGCAGACCCACCGACTCAGGGAACACTGAAGCTTTCTTT

abundance: many
len: 13
d_gene: TRBD1
j_gene: TRBJ2-7
v_gene: TRBV20-1
CDR3aa: CSTTGTDFYEQYF
CDR3nt: TGCAGTACAACCGGGACAGACTTCTACGAGCAGTACTTC

abundance: many
len: 17
d_gene: TRBD2
j_gene: TRBJ2-1
v_gene: TRBV11-2
CDR3aa: CASSSKPGLADYNEQFF
CDR3nt: TGTGCCAGCAGCTCGAAGCCGGGACTAGCGGACTACAATGAGCAGTTCTTC

abundance: many
len: 14
d_gene: TRBD1
j_gene: TRBJ2-7
v_gene: TRBV2
CDR3aa: CASSYRQGSYEQYF
CDR3nt: TGTGCCAGCAGCTATAGACAGGGGTCCTACGAGCAGTACTTC

abundance: many
len: 15
d_gene: TRBD1
j_gene: TRBJ2-7
v_gene: TRBV28
CDR3aa: CVTTPGQGAYYEQYF
CDR3nt: TGTGTCACGACTCCGGGACAGGGGGCTTACTACGAGCAGTACTTC

abundance: few
len: 16
d_gene: .
j_gene: TRBJ2-2
v_gene: TRBV27
CDR3aa: CASGMGIGEGVGELFF
CDR3nt: TGTGCCAGCGGAATGGGTATCGGCGAGGGAGTAGGGGAGCTGTTTTTT

abundance: .
len: 14
d_gene: .
j_gene: TRBJ2-5
v_gene: TRBV5-1
CDR3aa: CASSFVQPQETQYF
CDR3nt: TGCGCCAGCAGCTTTGTACAGCCTCAAGAGACCCAGTACTTC

abundance: few
len: 14
d_gene: .
j_gene: TRBJ2-3
v_gene: TRBV27
CDR3aa: CASSPTWVTDTQYF
CDR3nt: TGTGCCAGCAGTCCGACATGGGTCACAGATACGCAGTATTTT

abundance: few
len: 15
d_gene: TRBD1
j_gene: TRBJ2-2
v_gene: TRBV28
CDR3aa: CASSSTGTGSGELFF
CDR3nt: TGTGCCAGCAGCTCCACCGGGACAGGATCCGGGGAGCTGTTTTTT

abundance: once
len: 15
d_gene: .
j_gene: TRBJ2-1
v_gene: TRBV28
CDR3aa: CASSLDRNSFNEQFF
CDR3nt: TGTGCCAGCAGCTTGGACCGAAACTCCTTCAATGAGCAGTTCTTC

abundance: many
len: 15
d_gene: .
j_gene: TRBJ2-3
v_gene: TRBV6-1
CDR3aa: CASREKQSYADTQYF
CDR3nt: TGTGCCAGCAGGGAAAAACAGTCATATGCAGATACGCAGTATTTT

abundance: many
len: 16
d_gene: TRBD1
j_gene: TRBJ2-7
v_gene: TRBV7-2
CDR3aa: CASSFSGGFSSYEQYF
CDR3nt: TGTGCCAGCAGCTTTTCAGGGGGCTTCAGCTCCTACGAGCAGTACTTC

abundance: many
len: 17
d_gene: TRBD2
j_gene: TRBJ2-1
v_gene: TRBV7-9
CDR3aa: CASSLGNSGSSYNEQFF
CDR3nt: TGTGCCAGCAGCTTAGGTAATAGCGGGAGCTCCTACAATGAGCAGTTCTTC

abundance: many
len: 14
d_gene: .
j_gene: TRBJ2-6
v_gene: TRBV18
CDR3aa: CASSPDSGANVLTF
CDR3nt: TGTGCCAGCTCACCGGACTCTGGGGCCAACGTCCTGACTTTC

abundance: many
len: 14
d_gene: .
j_gene: TRBJ1-4
v_gene: TRBV6-5
CDR3aa: CASSYWGGDEKLFF
CDR3nt: TGTGCCAGCAGTTACTGGGGCGGGGATGAAAAACTGTTTTTT

abundance: many
len: 12
d_gene: .
j_gene: TRBJ2-5
v_gene: TRBV11-2
CDR3aa: CASSLGGSPRYF
CDR3nt: TGTGCCAGCAGCTTAGGGGGCAGTCCTCGATACTTC

abundance: many
len: 16
d_gene: TRBD2
j_gene: TRBJ2-2
v_gene: TRBV3-1
CDR3aa: CASSQAGLAGTGELFF
CDR3nt: TGTGCCAGCAGCCAAGCGGGACTAGCGGGGACCGGGGAGCTGTTTTTT